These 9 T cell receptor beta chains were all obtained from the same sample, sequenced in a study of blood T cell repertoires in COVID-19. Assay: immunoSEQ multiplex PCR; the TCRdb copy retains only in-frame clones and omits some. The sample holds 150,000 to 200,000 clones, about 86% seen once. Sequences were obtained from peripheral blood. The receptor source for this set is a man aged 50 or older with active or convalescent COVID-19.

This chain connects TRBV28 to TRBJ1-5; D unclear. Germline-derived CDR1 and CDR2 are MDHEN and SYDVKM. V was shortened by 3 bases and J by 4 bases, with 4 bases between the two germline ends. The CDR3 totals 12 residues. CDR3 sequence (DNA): TGTGCCAGCAGTTTCCGTAATCAGCCCCAGCATTTT. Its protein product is CASSFRNQPQHF.

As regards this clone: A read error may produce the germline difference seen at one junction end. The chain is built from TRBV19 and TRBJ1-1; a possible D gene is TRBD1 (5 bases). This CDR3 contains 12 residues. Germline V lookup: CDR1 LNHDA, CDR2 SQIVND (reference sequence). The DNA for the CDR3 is TGTGCCAGTACTGGGGGGAACGCTGAAGCTTTCTTT. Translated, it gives CASTGGNAEAFF.

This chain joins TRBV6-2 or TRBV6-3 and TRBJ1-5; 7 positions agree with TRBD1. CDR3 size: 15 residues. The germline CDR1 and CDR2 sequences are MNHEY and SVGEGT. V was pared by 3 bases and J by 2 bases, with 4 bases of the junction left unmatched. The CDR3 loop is CASSYGRGGNQPQHF. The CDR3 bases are TGTGCCAGCAGTTATGGCAGGGGGGGCAATCAGCCCCAGCATTTT.

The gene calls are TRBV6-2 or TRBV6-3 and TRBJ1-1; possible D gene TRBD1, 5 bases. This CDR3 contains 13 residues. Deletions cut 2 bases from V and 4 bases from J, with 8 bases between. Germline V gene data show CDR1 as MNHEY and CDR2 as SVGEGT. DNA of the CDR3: TGTGCCAGCAGTTACCTGGGGGGCACTGAAGCTTTCTTT. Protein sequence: CASSYLGGTEAFF.

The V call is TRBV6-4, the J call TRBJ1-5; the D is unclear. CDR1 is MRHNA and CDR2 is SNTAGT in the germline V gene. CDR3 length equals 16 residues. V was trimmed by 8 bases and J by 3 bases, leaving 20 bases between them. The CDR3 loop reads CASPRQAWNFNQPQHF. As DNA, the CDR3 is TGTGCCAGCCCAAGGCAGGCATGGAATTTCAATCAGCCCCAGCATTTT.

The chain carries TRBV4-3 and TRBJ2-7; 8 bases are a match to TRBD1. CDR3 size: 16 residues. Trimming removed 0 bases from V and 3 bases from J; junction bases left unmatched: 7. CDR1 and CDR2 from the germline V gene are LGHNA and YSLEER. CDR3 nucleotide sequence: TGCGCCAGCAGCCAAGATTTGACAGGGGCCCTCTACGAGCAGTACTTC. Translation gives CASSQDLTGALYEQYF.

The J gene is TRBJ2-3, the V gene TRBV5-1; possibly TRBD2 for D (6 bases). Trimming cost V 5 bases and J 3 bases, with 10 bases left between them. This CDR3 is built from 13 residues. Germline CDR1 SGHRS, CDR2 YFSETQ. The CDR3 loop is CASSLAPTDTQYF. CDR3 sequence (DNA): TGCGCCAGCAGTCTAGCGCCGACAGATACGCAGTATTTT.

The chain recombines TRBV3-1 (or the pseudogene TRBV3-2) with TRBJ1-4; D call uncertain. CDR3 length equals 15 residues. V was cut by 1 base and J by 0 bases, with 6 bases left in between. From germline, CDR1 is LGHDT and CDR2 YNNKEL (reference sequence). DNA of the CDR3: TGTGCCAGCAGCCAAGTGGCTGCAACTAATGAAAAACTGTTTTTT. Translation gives CASSQVAATNEKLFF.

CDR3 coding DNA: TGTGCCAGCAGCTCAAGGTTCCAGGGTAACGAGCAGTACTTC. It is translated as CASSSRFQGNEQYF. The chain joins TRBV5-6 to TRBJ2-7; D is possibly TRBD1 (5 bases). V lost 3 bases and J 5 bases, leaving 15 bases between the germline ends. Germline V gene lookup returns CDR1 SGHDT and CDR2 YYEEEE. There are 14 residues in the CDR3.